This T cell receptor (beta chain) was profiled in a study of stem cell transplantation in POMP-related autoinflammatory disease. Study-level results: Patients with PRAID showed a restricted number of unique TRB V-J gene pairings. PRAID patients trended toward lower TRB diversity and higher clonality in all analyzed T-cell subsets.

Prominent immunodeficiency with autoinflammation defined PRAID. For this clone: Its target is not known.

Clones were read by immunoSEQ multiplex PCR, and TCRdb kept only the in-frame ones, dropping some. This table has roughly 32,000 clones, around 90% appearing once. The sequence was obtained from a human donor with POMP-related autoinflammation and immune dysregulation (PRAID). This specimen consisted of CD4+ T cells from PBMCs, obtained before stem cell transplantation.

The CDR3 nucleotides read TGCGCCAGCAGCTTAAAAGAACTGTCGGGGGGGTCCTACGAGCAGTACTTC. Its protein product is CASSLKELSGGSYEQYF. This chain uses TRBV5-1 with TRBJ2-7; 8 bases map to TRBD2. Germline V CDR1 and CDR2: SGHRS, YFSETQ. The CDR3 is 17 amino acids. The V and J ends lost 2 bases and 1 base, in that order; junction bases with no gene match: 11.